The TCR beta chain described here comes from a study of technical replicates of blood from several donors. The germline gives CDR1 MDHEN, CDR2 SYDVKM. This CDR3 has 14 residues. Trimming removed 6 bases from V and 3 bases from J; junction bases left unmatched: 4. Measured with immunoSEQ multiplex PCR; TCRdb has only the in-frame clones, and not every one. The sample has about 60,000 clones; more than 75% are singletons. A single count supports this clone. Material for sequencing was PBMCs. The chain joins TRBV28 to TRBJ2-1; TRBD1 aligns across 8 bases. This TCR came from a human donor in good health. Some clones in this sample may be carry-over from other donors' samples. The DNA for the CDR3 is TGTGCCAGCAGACGCAGGGGGCTCTACAATGAGCAGTTCTTC. Translated: CASRRRGLYNEQFF.